These T cell receptor beta chains were read from a single sample in a study of Graves' ophthalmopathy and Graves' hyperthyroidism. One entry per CDR3 protein results from TCRdb running MiXCR on the multiplex PCR reads. This sample has fewer than 350,000 distinct CDR3 sequences, with around a sixth found just once. Sequenced sample: peripheral blood. Every receptor here comes from an adult man with Graves' ophthalmopathy. CDR3s include the opening cysteine and the closing phenylalanine or tryptophan. The D gene is left open where the match is weak. Clone size is not always given. Where it is, it says once, few, many or a class for expanded clones.

d_gene,j_gene,v_gene,abundance,CDR3aa,CDR3nt
TRBD1,TRBJ1-1,TRBV7-3,many,CASSATGFVEAFF,TGTGCCAGCAGCGCGACAGGGTTTGTAGAAGCTTTCTTT
.,TRBJ1-2,TRBV7-2,many,CASSLGREDGYTF,TGTGCCAGCAGCTTAGGACGGGAAGATGGCTACACCTTC
TRBD1,TRBJ2-7,TRBV6-1,few,CASIPAAGQGAREQYF,TGTGCCAGCATCCCGGCGGCGGGACAGGGTGCCCGCGAGCAGTACTTC
TRBD1,TRBJ2-5,TRBV6-5,many,CASSSDRGETQYF,TGTGCCAGCAGTTCGGACAGGGGAGAGACCCAGTACTTC
TRBD2,TRBJ2-7,TRBV4-1,once,CASSQVAGDYEQYF,TGCGCCAGCAGCCAAGTAGCGGGGGACTACGAGCAGTACTTC
.,TRBJ1-5,TRBV25-1,many,CASSDVYSNQPQHF,TGTGCCAGCAGTGATGTCTATAGCAATCAGCCCCAGCATTTT
.,TRBJ2-5,TRBV6-2/TRBV6-3,many,CASSSRERLVETQYF,TGTGCCAGCAGTTCGCGGGAAAGGCTCGTGGAGACCCAGTACTTC
.,TRBJ1-5,TRBV6-2/TRBV6-3,many,CASSYGGSSNQPQHF,TGTGCCAGCAGTTACGGGGGTTCCAGCAATCAGCCCCAGCATTTT
TRBD1,TRBJ2-6,TRBV6-1,.,CASREQGASHSGANVLTF,TGTGCCAGCAGAGAACAGGGGGCTTCCCACTCTGGGGCCAACGTCCTGACTTTC
.,TRBJ2-7,TRBV6-5,many,CASRPSGISFPSIYEQYF,TGTGCCAGCAGGCCTTCGGGTATTTCCTTCCCCTCGATCTACGAGCAGTACTTC
.,TRBJ1-2,TRBV18,many,CASSPWPDYGYTF,TGTGCCAGCTCACCATGGCCGGACTATGGCTACACCTTC
TRBD1,TRBJ1-6,TRBV20-1,many,CSARVEGGFSYNSPLHF,TGCAGTGCTAGAGTTGAAGGGGGCTTTTCCTATAATTCACCCCTCCACTTT
.,TRBJ2-5,TRBV20-1,many,CSARYPGRETQYF,TGCAGTGCTAGATACCCCGGTCGGGAGACCCAGTACTTC
TRBD1,TRBJ1-1,TRBV12-3/TRBV12-4,.,CASSLSDRGGEAFF,TGTGCCAGCAGTTTAAGTGACAGGGGCGGTGAAGCTTTCTTT
.,TRBJ2-5,TRBV5-1,many,CASSWTQGSRTETQYF,TGCGCCAGCAGCTGGACCCAGGGGAGCCGAACAGAGACCCAGTACTTC
.,TRBJ2-7,TRBV28,many,CASSALVIYEQYF,TGTGCCAGCAGTGCACTGGTGATCTACGAGCAGTACTTC
.,TRBJ1-2,TRBV18,few,CASSDTLAWVGRYGYTF,TGTGCCAGCTCTGACACCCTTGCCTGGGTGGGTCGATATGGCTACACCTTC
.,TRBJ2-5,TRBV9,many,CASTNSGGREETQYF,TGTGCCAGCACCAATTCAGGGGGGAGAGAAGAGACCCAGTACTTC
TRBD1,TRBJ2-7,TRBV6-1,many,CASSGGQALEQYF,TGTGCCAGCAGTGGAGGACAGGCCCTGGAGCAGTACTTC
.,TRBJ1-1,TRBV5-1,.,CASSLWGAVDTEAFF,TGCGCCAGCAGCTTGTGGGGGGCGGTGGACACTGAAGCTTTCTTT
.,TRBJ1-5,TRBV7-2,many,CASSFWTDSNQPQHF,TGTGCCAGCAGCTTCTGGACGGATAGCAATCAGCCCCAGCATTTT
TRBD1,TRBJ2-1,TRBV6-1,.,CASSELGQGYNEQFF,TGTGCCAGCAGTGAACTGGGACAGGGATACAATGAGCAGTTCTTC
.,TRBJ2-7,TRBV6-5,many,CASSYGNSFYEQYF,TGTGCCAGCAGTTATGGTAATTCGTTCTACGAGCAGTACTTC
TRBD2,TRBJ2-5,TRBV12-3/TRBV12-4,.,CASSFAGGGETQYF,TGTGCCAGCAGTTTCGCGGGAGGAGGTGAGACCCAGTACTTC
TRBD1,TRBJ1-6,TRBV27,many,CASRRDRIFASPLHF,TGTGCCAGCAGACGGGACAGGATATTCGCTTCACCCCTCCACTTT
.,TRBJ1-2,TRBV19,many,CASSTRAGDYGYTF,TGTGCCAGTAGTACCCGCGCGGGAGACTATGGCTACACCTTC
.,TRBJ1-5,TRBV19,many,CASSNPPSGGRNQPQHF,TGTGCCAGTAGTAACCCCCCTTCGGGGGGTCGGAATCAGCCCCAGCATTTT
TRBD2,TRBJ2-2,TRBV11-2,many,CASSLEASGPNTGELFF,TGTGCCAGCAGCTTAGAGGCTAGCGGGCCGAACACCGGGGAGCTGTTTTTT
.,TRBJ2-5,TRBV2,.,CASQIGIRETQYF,TGTGCCAGTCAAATTGGGATAAGGGAGACCCAGTACTTC